This passage covers 18 T cell receptor beta chains from one sample sequenced in a study of OX40 agonist ivuxolimab in advanced cancers. TCRdb's table, derived via immunoSEQ multiplex PCR, lists solely in-frame clones and lacks some. This sample has some 90,000 clones, with 80% to 90% found just once. This material consisted of CD4+ or CD8+ T cells sorted from blood, taken in a trial of the OX40 agonist ivuxolimab. Receptors originate from an adult with an advanced solid tumor such as melanoma, head and neck, liver or kidney cancer.

This clone was found a few times. The CDR3 is CATGGRGPEQYV. The CDR3 nucleotides read TGTGCCACCGGGGGGAGGGGGCCCGAGCAGTACGTC. This sequence joins TRBV6-6 and TRBJ2-7; perhaps D is TRBD1 or TRBD2 (7 bases each). The CDR3 runs to 12 residues. The V end was cut by 10 bases, the J end by 6 bases, with 16 bases between. Germline CDR1 reads MNHNY; CDR2 reads SVGAGI (reference sequence).

The V gene is TRBV7-9, the J gene TRBJ1-5; D ambiguous. This CDR3 is 13 amino acids long. Germline V CDR1 and CDR2: SEHNR, FQNEAQ (reference sequence). Trimming removed 1 base at V and 9 bases at J, with 10 bases between. CDR3 region: CASSLDFDRPQHF. DNA for the CDR3: TGTGCCAGCAGCTTAGATTTTGACCGGCCCCAGCATTTT.

The genes are TRBV2 and TRBJ2-5, with 11 bases lining up with TRBD2. This CDR3 is built from 20 residues. The trim removed 4 bases at V and 0 bases at J, leaving 16 bases unmatched. The germline V gene encodes CDR1 SNHLY and CDR2 FYNNEI. DNA of the CDR3: TGTGCCAGCAGTGTTAGTCTTACTAGCGGGAGTGGAGGGTACCAAGAGACCCAGTACTTC. Its translation: CASSVSLTSGSGGYQETQYF.

The gene calls are TRBV19 and TRBJ1-1; D not certain. The CDR3 runs to 15 residues. V was shortened by 1 base and J by 1 base, with 10 bases between the two germline ends. Germline assignment: CDR1 LNHDA and CDR2 SQIVND (reference sequence). The CDR3 DNA reads as TGTGCCAGTAGTATAGCTAGGGTACCGAACACTGAAGCTTTCTTT. Translating gives CASSIARVPNTEAFF.

This chain joins TRBV6-1 and TRBJ2-1, with 9 bases matching TRBD1. CDR1 is MNHNS and CDR2 is SASEGT in the germline V gene. V lost 5 bases, J lost 3 bases, and 5 bases stayed unmatched. The CDR3 is made up of 15 amino acids. Here the CDR3 reads CASSMRTGVYNEQFF. CDR3 bases: TGTGCCAGCAGTATGCGGACAGGGGTCTACAATGAGCAGTTCTTC.

The chain links TRBV6-1 to TRBJ1-5; D may be TRBD1 (6 bases). CDR3 length: 15 residues. V shed 2 bases and J shed 4 bases, with 12 bases lying between them. Germline assignment: CDR1 MNHNS and CDR2 SASEGT. The CDR3 bases are TGTGCCAGCAGTGAATCGACAGGTGGGAATCAGCCCCAGCATTTT. This gives the protein CASSESTGGNQPQHF.

The chain combines TRBV27 with TRBJ2-5, with 7 bases matching TRBD2. V gave up 3 bases and J gave up 7 bases; unmatched junction bases: 8. CDR1 is MNHEY, CDR2 SMNVEV, per germline (reference sequence). The CDR3 loop spans 14 amino acids. CDR3 DNA sequence: TGTGCCAGCAGTTTCGGCGGGAGTCCTTGGACCCAGTACTTC. Translation gives CASSFGGSPWTQYF.

The genes are TRBV9 and TRBJ1-2; the match to TRBD1 covers 8 bases. The CDR3 totals 15 residues. The V gene's germline CDR1 is SGDLS and CDR2 YYNGEE. Unmatched junction bases numbered 5, after V lost 4 bases and J lost 0 bases. CDR3 coding DNA: TGTGCCAGCAGCCCCCGGGACAGGTCTAACTATGGCTACACCTTC. It yields the protein CASSPRDRSNYGYTF.

This clone was found once. The chain has TRBV29-1 and TRBJ2-1; TRBD2 aligns across 11 bases. Germline CDR1 reads SQVTM; CDR2 reads ANQGSEA. The V gene end was trimmed by 6 bases and the J gene end by 5 bases; junction bases not matched to a gene: 3. This CDR3 contains 13 residues. The CDR3 DNA reads TGCAGCGTGGGGACTAGCGGACACAATGAGCAGTTCTTC. Its protein is CSVGTSGHNEQFF.

The V call is TRBV5-1, the J call TRBJ2-7; 9 bases are a match to TRBD1. The CDR3 has 15 residues. In germline, CDR1 is SGHRS, CDR2 YFSETQ. V shed 0 bases, J shed 3 bases, and the junction held 4 bases outside the gene matches. CDR3 residues: CASSLVGTGHYEQYF. DNA of the CDR3: TGCGCCAGCAGCTTGGTAGGGACAGGGCACTACGAGCAGTACTTC.

The J gene is TRBJ2-5, the V gene TRBV27; D gene uncertain. With 6 bases removed from V and 1 base from J, the gap between germline ends came to 12 bases. The germline CDR1 and CDR2 sequences are MNHEY and SMNVEV (reference sequence). This CDR3 comprises 14 residues. Here the CDR3 reads CASSRLGTQETQYF. In DNA form, the CDR3 reads TGTGCCAGCAGCCGTCTGGGAACCCAAGAGACCCAGTACTTC.

This chain uses TRBV6-1 with TRBJ1-1; no reliable D call. This CDR3 is 13 amino acids long. V lost 5 bases, J lost 3 bases, and 10 bases lay in between. Germline V CDR1 and CDR2: MNHNS, SASEGT. This chain's CDR3 is CASSSGRDTEAFF. The DNA for the CDR3 is TGTGCCAGCAGTTCTGGACGGGACACTGAAGCTTTCTTT.

The DNA of the CDR3 is TGTGCCAGCAGTGATAGCGGGAGATCCGGGGAGCTGTTTTTT. It yields the protein CASSDSGRSGELFF. J is TRBJ2-2 and V is TRBV6-1; 9 positions match TRBD2. Germline lookup yields CDR1 MNHNS and CDR2 SASEGT. V shed 3 bases and J 6 bases; nucleotides not matched to a gene: 2. This CDR3 is 14 amino acids long.

The chain joins TRBV5-1 to TRBJ2-3; D is unresolved. V was trimmed by 0 bases and J by 3 bases, leaving 11 bases between them. The germline gives CDR1 SGHRS, CDR2 YFSETQ. This CDR3 has 15 residues. The DNA for the CDR3 is TGCGCCAGCAGCTTGGAGGATGGGGAAACAGATACGCAGTATTTT. This codes for CASSLEDGETDTQYF.

V gene TRBV4-3 combines with J gene TRBJ1-2; 10 nucleotides line up with TRBD1. The V segment lost 3 bases and the J segment 3 bases; nucleotides outside the gene matches: 10. This CDR3 is 17 amino acids long. From germline, CDR1 is LGHNA and CDR2 YSLEER. CDR3 sequence reads: CASSQGTSTGGDYGYTF. The DNA of the CDR3 is TGCGCCAGCAGCCAGGGGACCTCGACAGGGGGCGACTATGGCTACACCTTC.

The chain employs TRBV28 and TRBJ2-5; 8 nucleotides match TRBD2. Looked up from germline, CDR1 is MDHEN and CDR2 is SYDVKM. The CDR3 is made up of 15 amino acids. J was trimmed by 1 base and V by 5 bases; bases with no gene match: 6. The CDR3 region has the DNA TGTGCCAGCAGTATTCCGACTAGCGTCCAAGAGACCCAGTACTTC. This translates into CASSIPTSVQETQYF.

This chain connects TRBV28 to TRBJ1-1, with 10 bases fitting TRBD1. CDR3 length equals 13 residues. CDR1 MDHEN and CDR2 SYDVKM come from the germline V gene. V was pared by 5 bases and J by 11 bases, with 8 bases of the junction left unmatched. The CDR3, as DNA: TGTGCCAGCAGTACACAGACAGGGGGCAGTGCTTTCTTT. Translating gives CASSTQTGGSAFF.

V is TRBV11-3 and J is TRBJ1-3, with D possibly TRBD1 on 6 matching bases. In germline, CDR1 is SGHNT, CDR2 YENEEA. V was trimmed by 5 bases and J by 2 bases, leaving 16 bases between them. The CDR3 is 16 residues long. CDR3 amino acids: CASSPSRDTTGNTIYF. CDR3 nucleotides: TGTGCCAGCAGCCCGAGCCGGGACACCACTGGAAACACCATATATTTT.